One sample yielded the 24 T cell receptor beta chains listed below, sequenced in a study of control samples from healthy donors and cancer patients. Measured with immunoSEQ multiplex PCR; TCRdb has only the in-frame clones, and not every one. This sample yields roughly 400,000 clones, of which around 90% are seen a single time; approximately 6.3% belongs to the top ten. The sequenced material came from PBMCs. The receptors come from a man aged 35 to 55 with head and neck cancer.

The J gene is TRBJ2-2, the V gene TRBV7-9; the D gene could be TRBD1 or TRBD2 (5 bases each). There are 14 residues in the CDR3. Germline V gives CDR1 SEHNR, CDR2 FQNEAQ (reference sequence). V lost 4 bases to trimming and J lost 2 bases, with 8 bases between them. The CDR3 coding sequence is TGTGCCAGCAGCTCGGGGCTAAACACCGGGGAGCTGTTTTTT. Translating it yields CASSSGLNTGELFF.

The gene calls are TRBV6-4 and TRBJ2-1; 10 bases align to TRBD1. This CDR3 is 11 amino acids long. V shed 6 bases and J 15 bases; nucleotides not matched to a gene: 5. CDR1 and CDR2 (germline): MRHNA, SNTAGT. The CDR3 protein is CASRSGTGVFF. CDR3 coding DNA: TGTGCCAGCAGATCCGGGACAGGGGTGTTCTTC.

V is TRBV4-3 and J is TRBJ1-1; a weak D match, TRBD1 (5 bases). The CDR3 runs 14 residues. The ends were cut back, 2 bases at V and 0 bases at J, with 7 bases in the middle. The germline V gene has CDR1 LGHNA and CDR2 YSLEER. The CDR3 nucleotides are TGCGCCAGCAGCCAATCAGGGTTGAACACTGAAGCTTTCTTT. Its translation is CASSQSGLNTEAFF.

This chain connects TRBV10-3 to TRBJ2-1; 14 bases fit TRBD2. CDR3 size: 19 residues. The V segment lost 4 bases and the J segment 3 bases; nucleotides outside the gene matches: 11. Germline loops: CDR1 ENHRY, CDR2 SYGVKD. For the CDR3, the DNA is TGTGCCATCAGTGCCGGGACTAGCGGGAGAAAGTTTAACTACAATGAGCAGTTCTTC. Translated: CAISAGTSGRKFNYNEQFF.

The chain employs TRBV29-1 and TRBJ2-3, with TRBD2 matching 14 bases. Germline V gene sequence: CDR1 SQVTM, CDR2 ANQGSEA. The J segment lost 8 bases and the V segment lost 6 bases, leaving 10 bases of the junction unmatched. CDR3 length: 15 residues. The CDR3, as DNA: TGCAGCGTCACGGGACTAGCGGGAGACGGGGGTACGCAGTATTTT. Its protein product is CSVTGLAGDGGTQYF.

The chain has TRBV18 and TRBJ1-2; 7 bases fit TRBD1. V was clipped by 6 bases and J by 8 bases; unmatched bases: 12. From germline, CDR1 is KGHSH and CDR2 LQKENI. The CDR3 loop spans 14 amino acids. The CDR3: CASSSLEGANGYTF. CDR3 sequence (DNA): TGTGCCAGCTCTTCCCTCGAGGGGGCGAACGGCTACACCTTC.

In DNA, the CDR3 is TGTGCCAGCAGTTCCCGGGACAGGGCCTATGAAGGCAATCAGCCCCAGCATTTT. Its protein product is CASSSRDRAYEGNQPQHF. The chain recombines TRBV27 with TRBJ1-5, with 9 bases aligning to TRBD1. Losses at the gene ends were 4 bases for V and 2 bases for J; bases not matched to a gene: 12. The CDR3 has 18 amino acids. In germline, CDR1 is MNHEY, CDR2 SMNVEV (reference sequence).

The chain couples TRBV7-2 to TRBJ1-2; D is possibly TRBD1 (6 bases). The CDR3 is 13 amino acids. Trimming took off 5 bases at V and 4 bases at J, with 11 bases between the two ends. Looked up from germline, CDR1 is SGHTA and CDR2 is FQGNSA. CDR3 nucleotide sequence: TGTGCCAGCAGCCCCCGAGGGGGCTATGGCTACACCTTC. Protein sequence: CASSPRGGYGYTF.

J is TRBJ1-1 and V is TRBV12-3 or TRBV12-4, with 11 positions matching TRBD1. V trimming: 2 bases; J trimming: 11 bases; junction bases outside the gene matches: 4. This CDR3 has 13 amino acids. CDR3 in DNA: TGTGCCAGCAGTTTAAAAGGACAGGGGGCGGCTTTCTTT. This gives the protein CASSLKGQGAAFF.

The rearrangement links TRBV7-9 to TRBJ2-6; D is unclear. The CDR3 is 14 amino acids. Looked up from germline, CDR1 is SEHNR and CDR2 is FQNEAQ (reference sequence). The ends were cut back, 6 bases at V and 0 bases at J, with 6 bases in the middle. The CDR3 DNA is TGTGCCAGCAGGCCCCTCTCTGGGGCCAACGTCCTGACTTTC. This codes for CASRPLSGANVLTF.

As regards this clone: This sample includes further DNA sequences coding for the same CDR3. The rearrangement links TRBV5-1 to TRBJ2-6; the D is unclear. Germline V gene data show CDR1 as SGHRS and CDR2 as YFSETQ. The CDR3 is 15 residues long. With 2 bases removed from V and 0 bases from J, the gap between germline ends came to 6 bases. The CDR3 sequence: CASSLQVSGANVLTF. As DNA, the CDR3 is TGCGCCAGCAGCTTACAAGTCTCTGGGGCCAACGTCCTGACTTTC.

CDR3 nucleotide sequence: TGTGCCAGCAGTTTGCAGTCATGGGGCACTGAAGCTTTCTTT. Translation: CASSLQSWGTEAFF. The chain uses TRBV28 and TRBJ1-1, with D unresolved. CDR1 MDHEN and CDR2 SYDVKM come from the germline V gene. Trimming removed 3 bases at V and 4 bases at J, with 12 bases between. This CDR3 is 14 amino acids long. Filled out from reference TRBV28 and TRBJ1-1, the complete variable domain reads DVKVTQSSRYLVKRTGEKVFLECVQDMDHENMFWYRQDPGLGLRLIYFSYDVKMKEKGDIPEGYSVSREKKERFSLILESASTNQTSMYLCASSLQSWGTEAFFGQGTRLTVV.

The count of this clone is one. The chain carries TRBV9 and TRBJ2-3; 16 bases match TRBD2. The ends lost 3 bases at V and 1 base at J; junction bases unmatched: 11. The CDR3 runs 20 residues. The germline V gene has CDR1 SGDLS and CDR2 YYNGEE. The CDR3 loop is CASSASSGLAGGLGTDTQYF. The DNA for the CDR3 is TGTGCCAGCAGCGCTTCTTCGGGACTAGCGGGGGGGCTTGGCACAGATACGCAGTATTTT. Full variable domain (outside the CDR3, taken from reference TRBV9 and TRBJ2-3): DSGVTQTPKHLITATGQRVTLRCSPRSGDLSVYWYQQSLDQGLQFLIQYYNGEERAKGNILERFSAQQFPDLHSELNLSSLELGDSALYFCASSASSGLAGGLGTDTQYFGPGTRLTVL.

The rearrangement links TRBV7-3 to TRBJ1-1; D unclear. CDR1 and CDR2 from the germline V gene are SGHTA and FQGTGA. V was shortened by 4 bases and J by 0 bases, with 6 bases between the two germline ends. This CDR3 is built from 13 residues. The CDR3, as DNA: TGTGCCAGCAGCTCCACAGTGAACACTGAAGCTTTCTTT. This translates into CASSSTVNTEAFF.

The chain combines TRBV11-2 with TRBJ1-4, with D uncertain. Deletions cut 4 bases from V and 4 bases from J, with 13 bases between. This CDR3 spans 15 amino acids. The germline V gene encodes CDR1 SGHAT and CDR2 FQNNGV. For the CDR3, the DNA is TGTGCCAGCAGCTCAATCGCGAGCTATAATGAAAAACTGTTTTTT. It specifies CASSSIASYNEKLFF.

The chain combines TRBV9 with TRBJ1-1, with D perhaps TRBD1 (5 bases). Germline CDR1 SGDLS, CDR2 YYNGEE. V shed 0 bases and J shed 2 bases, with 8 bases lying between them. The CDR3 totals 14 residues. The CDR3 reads CASSVVGPNTEAFF. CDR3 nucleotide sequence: TGTGCCAGCAGCGTAGTGGGACCTAACACTGAAGCTTTCTTT.

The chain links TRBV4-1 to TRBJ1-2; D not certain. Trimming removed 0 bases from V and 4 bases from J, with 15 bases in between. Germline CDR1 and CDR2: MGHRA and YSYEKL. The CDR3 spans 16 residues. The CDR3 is CASSQDSTTSAYGYTF. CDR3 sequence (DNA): TGCGCCAGCAGCCAAGATAGTACAACCTCTGCCTATGGCTACACCTTC.

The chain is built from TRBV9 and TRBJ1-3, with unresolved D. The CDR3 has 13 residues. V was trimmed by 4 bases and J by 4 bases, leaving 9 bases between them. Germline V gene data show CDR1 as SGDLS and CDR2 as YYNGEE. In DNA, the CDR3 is TGTGCCAGCAGCCTGCTTTCCGGAAACACCATATATTTT. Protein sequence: CASSLLSGNTIYF.

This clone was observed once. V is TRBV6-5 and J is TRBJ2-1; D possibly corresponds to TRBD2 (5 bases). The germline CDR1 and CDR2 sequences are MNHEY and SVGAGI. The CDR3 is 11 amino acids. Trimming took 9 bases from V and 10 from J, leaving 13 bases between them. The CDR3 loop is CASTRGWEQFF. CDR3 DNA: TGTGCCAGTACTAGAGGCTGGGAGCAGTTCTTC.

The CDR3 region has the DNA TGTGCCAGCAGCGTAGGGAGACAGGGGTCGAACGAGCAGTACTTC. As protein: CASSVGRQGSNEQYF. This chain links TRBV9 with TRBJ2-7; 8 bases are shared with TRBD1. Trimming cost V 0 bases and J 5 bases; bases outside gene matches: 7. The CDR3 sequence is 15 residues long. The V gene's germline CDR1 is SGDLS and CDR2 YYNGEE. The entire variable domain, with the rest obtained from reference TRBV9 and TRBJ2-7, is as follows: DSGVTQTPKHLITATGQRVTLRCSPRSGDLSVYWYQQSLDQGLQFLIQYYNGEERAKGNILERFSAQQFPDLHSELNLSSLELGDSALYFCASSVGRQGSNEQYFGPGTRLTVT.

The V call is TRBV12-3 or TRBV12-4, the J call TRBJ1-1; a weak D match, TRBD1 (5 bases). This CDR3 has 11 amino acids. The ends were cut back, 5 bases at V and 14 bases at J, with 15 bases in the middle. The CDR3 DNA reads TGTGCCAGCAGTCTGGACAATTCAAGGTTCTTT. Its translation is CASSLDNSRFF.

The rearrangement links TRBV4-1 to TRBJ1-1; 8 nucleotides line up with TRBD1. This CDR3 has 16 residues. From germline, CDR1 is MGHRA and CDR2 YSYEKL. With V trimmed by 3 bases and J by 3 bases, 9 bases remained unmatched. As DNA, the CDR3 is TGCGCCAGCAGCCACCTACTGACAGGGGCGTACACTGAAGCTTTCTTT. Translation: CASSHLLTGAYTEAFF.

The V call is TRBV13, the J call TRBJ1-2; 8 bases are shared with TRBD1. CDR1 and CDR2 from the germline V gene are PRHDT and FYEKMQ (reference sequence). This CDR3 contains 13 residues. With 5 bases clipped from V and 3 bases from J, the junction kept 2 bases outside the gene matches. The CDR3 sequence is CASSPDRDYGYTF. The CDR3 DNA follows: TGTGCCAGCAGCCCGGACAGGGACTATGGCTACACCTTC.

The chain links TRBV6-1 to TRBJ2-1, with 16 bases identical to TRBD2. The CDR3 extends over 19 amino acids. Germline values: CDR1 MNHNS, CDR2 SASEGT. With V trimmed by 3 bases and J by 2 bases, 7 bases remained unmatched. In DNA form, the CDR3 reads TGTGCCAGCAGTGAGGGACCGGGACTAGCGGGAGGGCCCTACAATGAGCAGTTCTTC. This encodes CASSEGPGLAGGPYNEQFF.